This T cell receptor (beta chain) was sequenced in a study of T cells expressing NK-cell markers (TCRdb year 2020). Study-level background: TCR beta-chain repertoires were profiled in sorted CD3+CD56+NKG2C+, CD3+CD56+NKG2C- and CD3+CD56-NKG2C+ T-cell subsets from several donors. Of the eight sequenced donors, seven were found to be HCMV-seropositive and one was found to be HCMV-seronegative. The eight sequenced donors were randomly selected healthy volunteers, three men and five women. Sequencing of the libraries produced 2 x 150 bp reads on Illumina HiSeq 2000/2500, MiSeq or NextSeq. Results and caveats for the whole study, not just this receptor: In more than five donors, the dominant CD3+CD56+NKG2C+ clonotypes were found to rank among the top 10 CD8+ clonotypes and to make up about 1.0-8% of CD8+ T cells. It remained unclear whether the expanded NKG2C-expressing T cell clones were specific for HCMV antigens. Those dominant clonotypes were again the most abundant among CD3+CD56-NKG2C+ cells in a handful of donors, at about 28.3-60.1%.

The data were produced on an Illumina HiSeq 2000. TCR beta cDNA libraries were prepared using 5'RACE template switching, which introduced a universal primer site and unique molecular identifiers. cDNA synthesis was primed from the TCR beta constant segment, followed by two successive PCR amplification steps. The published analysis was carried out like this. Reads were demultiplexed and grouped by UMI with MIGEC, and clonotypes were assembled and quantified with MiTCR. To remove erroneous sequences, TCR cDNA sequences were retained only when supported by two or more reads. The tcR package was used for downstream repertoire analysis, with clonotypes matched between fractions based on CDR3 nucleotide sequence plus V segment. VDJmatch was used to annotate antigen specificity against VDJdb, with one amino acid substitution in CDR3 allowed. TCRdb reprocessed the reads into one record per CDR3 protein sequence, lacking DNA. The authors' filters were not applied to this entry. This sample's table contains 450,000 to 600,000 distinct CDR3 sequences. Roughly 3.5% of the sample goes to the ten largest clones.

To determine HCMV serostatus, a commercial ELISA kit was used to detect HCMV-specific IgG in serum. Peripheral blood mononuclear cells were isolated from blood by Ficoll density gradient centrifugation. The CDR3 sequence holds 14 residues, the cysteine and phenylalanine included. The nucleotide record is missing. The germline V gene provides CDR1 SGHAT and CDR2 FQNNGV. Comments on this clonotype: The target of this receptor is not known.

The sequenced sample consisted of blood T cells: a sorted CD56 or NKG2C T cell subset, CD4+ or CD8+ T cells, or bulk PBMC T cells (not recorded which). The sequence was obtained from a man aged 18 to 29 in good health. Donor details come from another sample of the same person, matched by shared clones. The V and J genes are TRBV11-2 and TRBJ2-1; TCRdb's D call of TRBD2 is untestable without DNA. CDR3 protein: CASSFRGRYNEQFF.